This passage covers 13 T cell receptor beta chains from one sample sequenced in a study of tumor and adjacent non-tumor tissue in lung cancer. This sample's RNA came from whole unsorted tissue. The normal lung tissue was taken more than 3 cm from the tumor edge. The library came from three nested PCR rounds adapted from ARM-PCR protocols. TCRdb itself ran the multiplex PCR reads through MiXCR, one entry per CDR3 protein. Altogether roughly 69,000 distinct CDR3 sequences are present, around three quarters being singletons, with the ten largest covering 45%. Sequences were obtained from distant non-tumor lung tissue. The receptor set was obtained from a man aged 60 to 69 with non-small cell lung cancer.

This chain links TRBV29-1 with TRBJ1-1; perhaps TRBD1 as D (6 bases). Germline V gives CDR1 SQVTM, CDR2 ANQGSEA. With 7 bases removed from V and 7 bases from J, the gap between germline ends came to 19 bases. This CDR3 contains 13 residues. The CDR3, as DNA: TGCAGCGGATCAAGGACGAGGGACATTGAAGCTTTCTTT. Protein: CSGSRTRDIEAFF.

As concerns this clonotype: Germline is not matched at one junction end, which may reflect a read error. The V gene is TRBV11-1, the J gene TRBJ2-4, with no clear D. The CDR3 contains 14 residues. Per the germline V gene, CDR1 is SGHAT and CDR2 is FQDESV (reference sequence). DNA for the CDR3: TGTGCCACCAGCTTAAACGGCGGTGAAGATATTCAGTATTTC. Encoded protein: CATSLNGGEDIQYF.

This clonotype was recorded only once. The junction differs from germline at one of its ends, possibly a read error. The chain links TRBV10-1 to TRBJ2-7; 8 nucleotides match TRBD1. Looked up from germline, CDR1 is WNHNN and CDR2 is SYGVQD (reference sequence). This CDR3 contains 15 residues. The CDR3: CASSDTGQGSYDQYF. DNA for the CDR3: TGCGCCAGCAGTGATACAGGACAGGGCTCCTACGATCAGTACTTC.

The chain joins TRBV12-3 or TRBV12-4 to TRBJ2-7; the D is unclear. The V gene lost 9 bases and the J gene lost 3 bases, with 15 bases spanning the gap. The CDR3 extends over 13 amino acids. The CDR3 coding sequence is TGTGCCAGTACTGACGGATATGACTACGAGCAGTACTTC. Translation gives CASTDGYDYEQYF.

This clonotype was picked up one time. Compared with germline, one end of the junction differs, possibly owing to a read error. The chain uses TRBV11-3 and TRBJ2-1; 9 bases match TRBD2. Germline CDR1 reads SGHNT; CDR2 reads YENEEA. The CDR3 extends over 15 amino acids. The CDR3 loop reads CVSSQEAGGGNKQLF. CDR3 sequence (DNA): TGTGTCAGCAGCCAGGAAGCGGGAGGTGGCAATAAGCAGCTCTTC.

In regard to this clonotype: This CDR3 is missing its conserved last phenylalanine or tryptophan, likely due to a read error. The CDR3 DNA reads TGCGCCAGCAGCTATACTAGTGACACCGGGGAACTGTTTTGT. Its protein product is CASSYTSDTGELFC. The V call is TRBV11-1, the J call TRBJ2-2, with a possible D match to TRBD2 (5 bases). Germline assignment: CDR1 SGHAT and CDR2 FQDESV (reference sequence). This CDR3 is built from 14 residues.

For this clonotype: At one of its ends the junction is not consistent with the germline gene, which may arise from a read error. The gene calls are TRBV5-4 and TRBJ2-3; 9 bases agree with TRBD2. Germline lookup yields CDR1 SGHNT and CDR2 YYREEE (reference sequence). The CDR3 sequence is 15 residues long. CDR3 sequence reads: CAGSLGGTSLDTQYF. The CDR3 nucleotides are TGTGCCGGCAGCTTGGGGGGGACTAGCCTCGATACGCAGTACTTT. The whole variable domain, remainder taken from reference TRBV5-4 and TRBJ2-3, is ETGVTQSPTHLIKTRGQQVTLRCSSQSGHNTVSWYQQALGQGPQFIFQYYREEENGRGNFPPRFSGLQFPNYSSELNVNALELDDSALYLCAGSLGGTSLDTQYFGPGTRLTVL.

As for this clonotype: One junction end does not reproduce the germline sequence, and a read error may be involved. In DNA, the CDR3 is TGTGCCAGCAGTGAGAGCAACCGGGGGAGGTTAATCGACAAGCAGTATTTC. It encodes CASSESNRGRLIDKQYF. The chain combines TRBV6-1 with TRBJ2-7; D possibly corresponds to TRBD2 (6 bases). Germline V gene data show CDR1 as MNHNS and CDR2 as SASEGT. CDR3 size: 17 residues.

With respect to this clonotype: The CDR3 carries no conserved terminal phenylalanine or tryptophan, so it likely arises from a read error. V and J are TRBV5-5 and TRBJ1-5, with D tentatively TRBD1 (5 bases). CDR3 length: 16 residues. V was cut by 0 bases and J by 1 base, with 11 bases left in between. The germline gives CDR1 SGHKS, CDR2 YYEKEE (reference sequence). The DNA for the CDR3 is TGTGCCAGCAGCTTGGTCGGAGGGGACAGCAATCAGCCCCAGCATTTG. It is translated as CASSLVGGDSNQPQHL.

The V and J genes are TRBV11-3 and TRBJ2-7, with D perhaps assigned TRBD1 or TRBD2 (6 bases each). The CDR3 contains 15 residues. V shed 5 bases and J shed 7 bases, with 21 bases lying between them. CDR1 SGHNT and CDR2 YENEEA come from the germline V gene. CDR3 sequence: CASSPPGRGPQEQYF. In nucleotides, the CDR3 is TGTGCCAGCAGCCCCCCGGGACGGGGGCCTCAGGAGCAGTACTTC.

To note about this clonotype: At one end, the junction sequence differs from germline, possibly due to a read error. The rearrangement joins TRBV7-9 to TRBJ2-7; D is uncertain. There are 17 residues in the CDR3. Germline CDR1 is SEHNR and CDR2 is FQNEAQ (reference sequence). The CDR3 protein is CTSSLLVLSDGTYEQYF. The CDR3 DNA reads TGTACCAGCAGCTTATTAGTTCTATCTGACGGTACCTACGAGCAGTACTTC.

Concerning this clonotype: Mismatch with germline at one junction end may stem from a read error. J is TRBJ2-2 and V is TRBV4-2; D is uncertain. CDR1 is LGHNA, CDR2 YNFKEQ, per germline. The CDR3 is 14 amino acids. The CDR3 protein is CVSSQANFTGELFF. The DNA for the CDR3 is TGTGTCAGCAGCCAGGCCAACTTTACCGGGGAGCTGTTTTTT.

In the case of this clonotype: At one of its ends the junction is not consistent with the germline gene, which may arise from a read error. This chain uses TRBV5-6 with TRBJ1-6, with D perhaps matching TRBD1 (6 bases). This CDR3 contains 15 residues. CDR1 and CDR2 (germline): SGHDT, YYEEEE. The CDR3 nucleotides are TGTGCCAGCGGCTTGAGGCAGGGGAATGGAACACCCCTACACTTT. Its protein is CASGLRQGNGTPLHF.